This TCR beta chain was recorded in a study of CD8 T cells in ankylosing spondylitis. This clonotype was observed at least ten times. Its antigen is as yet unknown. Per the germline V gene, CDR1 is SGHRS and CDR2 is YFSETQ. Unmatched junction bases numbered 7, after V lost 6 bases and J lost 3 bases. CDR3 size: 15 residues. The study's findings and limits: A motif of 7 to 9 highly homologous TCR beta variants was seen as apparently characteristic of ankylosing spondylitis blood.

TCRdb reanalysed the 5' RACE reads using MiXCR and keeps one entry per CDR3 protein. There are about 130,000 distinct CDR3 sequences in the sample; about 6.4% occur only once, and about 12% lies in the top ten. This chain uses TRBV5-1 with TRBJ2-2; 8 nucleotides line up with TRBD2. Input material: blood, either unsorted or a sorted T cell fraction (not recorded which). The source is a male donor with ankylosing spondylitis or in good health (not recorded which). The CDR3 DNA sequence: TGCGCCAGCATCGACGGGACTAGGTACACCGGGGAGCTGTTTTTT. This translates into CASIDGTRYTGELFF.